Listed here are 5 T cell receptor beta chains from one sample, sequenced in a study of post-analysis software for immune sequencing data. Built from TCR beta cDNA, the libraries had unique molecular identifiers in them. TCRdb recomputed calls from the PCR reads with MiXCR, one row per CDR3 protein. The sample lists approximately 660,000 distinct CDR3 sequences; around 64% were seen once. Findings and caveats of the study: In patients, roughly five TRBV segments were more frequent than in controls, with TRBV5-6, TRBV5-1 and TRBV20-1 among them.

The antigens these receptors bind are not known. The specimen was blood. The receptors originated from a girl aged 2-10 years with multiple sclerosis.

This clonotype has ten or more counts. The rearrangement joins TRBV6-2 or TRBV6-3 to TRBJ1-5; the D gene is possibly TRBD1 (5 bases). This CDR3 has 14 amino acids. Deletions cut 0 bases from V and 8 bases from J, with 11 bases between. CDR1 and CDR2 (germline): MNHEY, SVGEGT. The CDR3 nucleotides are TGTGCCAGCAGTTACTCGATGGAGGGGAAGCCCCAGCATTTT. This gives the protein CASSYSMEGKPQHF.

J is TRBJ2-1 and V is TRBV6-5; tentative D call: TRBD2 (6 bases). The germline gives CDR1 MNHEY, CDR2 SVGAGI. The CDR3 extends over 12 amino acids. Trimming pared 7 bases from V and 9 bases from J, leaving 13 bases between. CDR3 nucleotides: TGTGCCAGCACTCCCTGGGGAGGTGAGCAGTTCTTC. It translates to CASTPWGGEQFF.

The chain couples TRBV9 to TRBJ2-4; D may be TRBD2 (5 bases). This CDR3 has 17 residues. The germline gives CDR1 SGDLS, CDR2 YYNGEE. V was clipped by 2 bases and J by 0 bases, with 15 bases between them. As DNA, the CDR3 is TGTGCCAGCAGCGTCGAGGGAACAGCGGTAGCCAAAAACATTCAGTACTTC. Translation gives CASSVEGTAVAKNIQYF.

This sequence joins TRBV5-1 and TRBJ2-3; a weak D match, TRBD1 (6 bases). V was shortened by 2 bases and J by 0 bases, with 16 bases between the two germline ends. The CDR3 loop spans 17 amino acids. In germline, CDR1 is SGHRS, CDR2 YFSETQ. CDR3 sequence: CASSFLDSRISTDTQYF. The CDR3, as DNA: TGCGCCAGCAGCTTCCTGGACAGCCGAATCAGCACAGATACGCAGTATTTT.

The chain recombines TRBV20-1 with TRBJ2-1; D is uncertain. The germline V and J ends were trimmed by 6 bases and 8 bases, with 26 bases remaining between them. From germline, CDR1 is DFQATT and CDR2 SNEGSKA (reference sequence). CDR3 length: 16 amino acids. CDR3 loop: CSASPDGSRPHYEQFF. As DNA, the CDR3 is TGCAGTGCCTCCCCGGATGGTAGCAGACCACACTATGAGCAGTTCTTC.